This T cell receptor (beta chain) was identified during a study of T cell repertoires in cytomegalovirus infection. Findings and limits, study-wide: Public TCR beta family frequency separated CMV-and-HLA carriers, including in an independent cohort.

TCRdb reanalysed the reads using MiXCR and keeps one entry per CDR3 protein. The sample lists 300,000 to 400,000 distinct CDR3 sequences, around 18% occurring once. In the case of this clonotype: Its antigen is not identified.

This CDR3 has 13 residues. From germline, CDR1 is DFQATT and CDR2 SNEGSKA (reference sequence). J was trimmed by 4 bases and V by 6 bases; bases with no gene match: 8. V gene TRBV20-1 combines with J gene TRBJ1-2, with 7 bases aligning to TRBD1. The TCR comes from a human donor in good health (CMV status not recorded). Some clones in this sample may be carry-over from other donors' samples. The sequencing input was PBMCs. This CDR3 is CSAAGDRGYGYTF. In nucleotides, the CDR3 is TGCAGTGCAGCAGGGGACAGAGGCTATGGCTACACCTTC.